Sequencing of this T cell receptor (beta chain) was carried out in a study of blood T cell repertoires in COVID-19. The authors' processing: Amplifying reference gene primers gave estimates of nucleated cell counts. Sequencing used immunoSEQ multiplex PCR; TCRdb keeps in-frame clones, though not all of them. The V and J calls and the clone size are those of that table, but D and trimming were determined from the DNA. Counted here are tens of thousands of clones, about four fifths occurring once; the ten biggest clones make up roughly 4%. Germline V gene data show CDR1 as SEHNR and CDR2 as FQNEAQ (reference sequence). This CDR3 comprises 16 residues. Trimming stripped 5 bases from V and 7 bases from J, with 18 bases between.

J is TRBJ1-6 and V is TRBV7-9, with D perhaps matching TRBD1 (6 bases). The receptor was isolated from a woman aged 60-70 years with acute or convalescent COVID-19. The sequencing sample was made of peripheral blood. The CDR3 region has the DNA TGTGCCAGCAGCCTTACGGCCCCCCAGGGGAATTCACCCCTCCACTTT. Translated, it gives CASSLTAPQGNSPLHF.